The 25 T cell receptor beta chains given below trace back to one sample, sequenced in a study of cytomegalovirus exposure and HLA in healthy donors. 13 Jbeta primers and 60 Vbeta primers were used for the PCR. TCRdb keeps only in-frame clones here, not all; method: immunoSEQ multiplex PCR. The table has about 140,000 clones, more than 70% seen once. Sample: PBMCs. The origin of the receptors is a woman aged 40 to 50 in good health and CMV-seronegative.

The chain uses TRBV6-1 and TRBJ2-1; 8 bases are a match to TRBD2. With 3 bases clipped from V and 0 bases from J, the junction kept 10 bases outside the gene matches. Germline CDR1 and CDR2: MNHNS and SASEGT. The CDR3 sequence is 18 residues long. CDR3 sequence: CASSDTFSGASSYNEQFF. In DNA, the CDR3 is TGTGCCAGCAGTGACACCTTTAGCGGGGCGAGCTCCTACAATGAGCAGTTCTTC.

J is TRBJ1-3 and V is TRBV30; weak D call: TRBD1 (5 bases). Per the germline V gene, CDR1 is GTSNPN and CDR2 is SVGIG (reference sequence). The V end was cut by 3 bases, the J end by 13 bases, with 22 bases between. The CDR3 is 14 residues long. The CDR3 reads CAWRNTAVGGLIYF. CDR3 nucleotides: TGTGCCTGGAGGAATACCGCCGTGGGGGGTCTAATATATTTT.

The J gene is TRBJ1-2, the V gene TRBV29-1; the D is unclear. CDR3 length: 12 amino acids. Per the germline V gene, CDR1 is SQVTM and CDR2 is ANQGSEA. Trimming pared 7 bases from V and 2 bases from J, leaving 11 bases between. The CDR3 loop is CSAKAMNYGYTF. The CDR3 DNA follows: TGCAGCGCCAAAGCTATGAACTATGGCTACACCTTC.

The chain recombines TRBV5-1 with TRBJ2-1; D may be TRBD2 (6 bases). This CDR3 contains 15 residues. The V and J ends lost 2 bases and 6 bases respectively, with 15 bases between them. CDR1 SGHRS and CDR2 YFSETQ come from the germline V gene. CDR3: CASSFRLAETNEQFF. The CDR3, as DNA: TGCGCCAGCAGCTTTCGGTTAGCGGAGACCAATGAGCAGTTCTTC. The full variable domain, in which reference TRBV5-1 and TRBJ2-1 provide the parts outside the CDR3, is KAGVTQTPRYLIKTRGQQVTLSCSPISGHRSVSWYQQTPGQGLQFLFEYFSETQRNKGNFPGRFSGRQFSNSRSEMNVSTLELGDSALYLCASSFRLAETNEQFFGPGTRLTVL.

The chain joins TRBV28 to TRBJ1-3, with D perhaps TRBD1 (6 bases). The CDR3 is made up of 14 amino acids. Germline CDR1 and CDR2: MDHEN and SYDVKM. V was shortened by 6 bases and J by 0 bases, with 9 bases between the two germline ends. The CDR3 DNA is TGTGCCAGCAGGGACAGTACCTCTGGAAACACCATATATTTT. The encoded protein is CASRDSTSGNTIYF.

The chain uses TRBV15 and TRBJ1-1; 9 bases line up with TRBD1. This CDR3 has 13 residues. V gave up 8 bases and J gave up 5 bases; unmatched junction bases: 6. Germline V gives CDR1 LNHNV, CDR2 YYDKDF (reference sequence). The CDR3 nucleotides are TGTGCCACCTCGGGACAGGGAAGGACTGAAGCTTTCTTT. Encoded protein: CATSGQGRTEAFF.

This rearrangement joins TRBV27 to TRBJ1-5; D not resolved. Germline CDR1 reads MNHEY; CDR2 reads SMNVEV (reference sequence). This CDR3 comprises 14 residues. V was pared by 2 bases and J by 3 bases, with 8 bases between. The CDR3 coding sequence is TGTGCCAGCAGTTTAGGTGCAGACAATCAGCCCCAGCATTTT. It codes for CASSLGADNQPQHF.

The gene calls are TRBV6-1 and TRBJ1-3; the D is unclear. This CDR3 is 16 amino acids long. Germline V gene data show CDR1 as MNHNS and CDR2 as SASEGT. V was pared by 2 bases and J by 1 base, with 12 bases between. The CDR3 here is CASSEPGRGSGNTIYF. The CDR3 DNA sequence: TGTGCCAGCAGTGAACCAGGTCGGGGATCTGGAAACACCATATATTTT.

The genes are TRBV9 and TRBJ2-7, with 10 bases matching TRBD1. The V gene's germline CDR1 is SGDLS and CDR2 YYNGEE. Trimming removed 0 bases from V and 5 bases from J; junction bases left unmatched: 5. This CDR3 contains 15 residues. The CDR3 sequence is CASSVGTGGRDEQYF. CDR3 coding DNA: TGTGCCAGCAGCGTAGGGACAGGGGGACGGGACGAGCAGTACTTC.

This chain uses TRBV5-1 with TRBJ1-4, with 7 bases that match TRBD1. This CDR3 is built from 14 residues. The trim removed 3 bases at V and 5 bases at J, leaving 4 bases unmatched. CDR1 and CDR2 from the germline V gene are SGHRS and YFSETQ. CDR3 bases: TGCGCCAGCAGCTCGACAGGGTTAAATGAAAAACTGTTTTTT. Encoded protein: CASSSTGLNEKLFF.

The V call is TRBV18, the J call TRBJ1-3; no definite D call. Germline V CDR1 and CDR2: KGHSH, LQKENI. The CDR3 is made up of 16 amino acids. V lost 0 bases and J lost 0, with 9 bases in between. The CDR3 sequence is CASSPPSAFSGNTIYF. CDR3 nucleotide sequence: TGTGCCAGCTCACCACCCAGCGCCTTCTCTGGAAACACCATATATTTT.

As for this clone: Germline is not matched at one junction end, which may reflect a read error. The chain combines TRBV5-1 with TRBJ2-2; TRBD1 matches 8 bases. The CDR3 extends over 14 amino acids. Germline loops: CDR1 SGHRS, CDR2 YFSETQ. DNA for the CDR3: TGCGCCAGCAGCGCCCAGGGGGCCACCGGGGGGCTGTTTTTT. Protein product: CASSAQGATGGLFF. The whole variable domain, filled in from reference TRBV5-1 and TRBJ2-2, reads KAGVTQTPRYLIKTRGQQVTLSCSPISGHRSVSWYQQTPGQGLQFLFEYFSETQRNKGNFPGRFSGRQFSNSRSEMNVSTLELGDSALYLCASSAQGATGGLFFGEGSRLTVL.

The CDR3 region has the DNA TGTGCCAGCAGCTACGGGACAGGGAACACTGAAGCTTTCTTT. This translates into CASSYGTGNTEAFF. The chain is built from TRBV5-4 and TRBJ1-1; 8 nucleotides align to TRBD1. Germline V gene lookup returns CDR1 SGHNT and CDR2 YYREEE (reference sequence). Losses at the gene ends were 3 bases for V and 1 base for J; bases not matched to a gene: 2. The CDR3 runs to 14 residues.

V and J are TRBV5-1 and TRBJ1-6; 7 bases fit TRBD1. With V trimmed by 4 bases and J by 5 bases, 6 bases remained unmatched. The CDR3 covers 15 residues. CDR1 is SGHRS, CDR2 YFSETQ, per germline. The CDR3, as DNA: TGCGCCAGCAGCAGACAGGGAGAAAATAATTCACCCCTCCACTTT. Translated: CASSRQGENNSPLHF. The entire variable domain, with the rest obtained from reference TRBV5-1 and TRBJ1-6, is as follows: KAGVTQTPRYLIKTRGQQVTLSCSPISGHRSVSWYQQTPGQGLQFLFEYFSETQRNKGNFPGRFSGRQFSNSRSEMNVSTLELGDSALYLCASSRQGENNSPLHFGNGTRLTVT.

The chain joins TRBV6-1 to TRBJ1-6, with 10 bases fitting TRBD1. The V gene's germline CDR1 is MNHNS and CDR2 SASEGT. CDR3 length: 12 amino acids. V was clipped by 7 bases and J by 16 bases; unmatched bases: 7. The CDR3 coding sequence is TGTGCCAGCACTGACAGGGGGCGCGAACTCCACTTT. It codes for CASTDRGRELHF.

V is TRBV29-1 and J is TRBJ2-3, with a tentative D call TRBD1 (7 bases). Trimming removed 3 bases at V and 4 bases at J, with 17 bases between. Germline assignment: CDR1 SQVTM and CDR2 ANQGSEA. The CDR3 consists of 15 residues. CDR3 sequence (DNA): TGCAGCGTTGATTTTGGCAGGGGGGCGGCAGATACGCAGTATTTT. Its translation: CSVDFGRGAADTQYF.

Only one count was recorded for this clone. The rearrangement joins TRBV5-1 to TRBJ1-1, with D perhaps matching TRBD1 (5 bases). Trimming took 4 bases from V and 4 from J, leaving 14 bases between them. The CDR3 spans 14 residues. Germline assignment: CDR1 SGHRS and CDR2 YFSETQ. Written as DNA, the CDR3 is TGCGCCAGCAGCATACAGGCGTCGACCACTGAAGCTTTCTTT. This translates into CASSIQASTTEAFF.

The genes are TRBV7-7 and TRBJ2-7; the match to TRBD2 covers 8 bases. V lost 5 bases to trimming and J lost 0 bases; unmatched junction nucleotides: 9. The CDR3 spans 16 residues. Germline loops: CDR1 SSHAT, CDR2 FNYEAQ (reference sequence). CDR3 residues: CASSPGRSGSSYEQYF. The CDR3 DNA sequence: TGTGCCAGCAGCCCGGGCAGGAGCGGGAGCTCCTACGAGCAGTACTTC.

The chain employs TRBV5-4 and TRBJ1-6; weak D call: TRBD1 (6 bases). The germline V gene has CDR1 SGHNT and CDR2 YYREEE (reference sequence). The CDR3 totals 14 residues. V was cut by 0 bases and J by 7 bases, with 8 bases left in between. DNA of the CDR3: TGTGCCAGCAGCTTGGACAGGGTAAATTCACCCCTCCACTTT. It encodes CASSLDRVNSPLHF.

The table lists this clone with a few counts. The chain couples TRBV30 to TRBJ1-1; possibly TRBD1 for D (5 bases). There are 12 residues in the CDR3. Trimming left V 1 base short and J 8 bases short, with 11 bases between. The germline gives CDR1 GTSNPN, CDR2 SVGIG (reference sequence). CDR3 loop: CAWSAVQGEAFF. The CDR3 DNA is TGTGCCTGGAGTGCTGTGCAGGGAGAAGCTTTCTTT.

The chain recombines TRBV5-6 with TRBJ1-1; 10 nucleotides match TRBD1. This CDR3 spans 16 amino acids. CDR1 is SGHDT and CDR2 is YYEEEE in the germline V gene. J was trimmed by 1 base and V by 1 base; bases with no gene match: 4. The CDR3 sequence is CASSLLGTGENTEAFF. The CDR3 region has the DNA TGTGCCAGCAGCTTGTTGGGGACAGGGGAGAACACTGAAGCTTTCTTT. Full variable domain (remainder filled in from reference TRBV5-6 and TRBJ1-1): DAGVTQSPTHLIKTRGQQVTLRCSPKSGHDTVSWYQQALGQGPQFIFQYYEEEERQRGNFPDRFSGHQFPNYSSELNVNALLLGDSALYLCASSLLGTGENTEAFFGQGTRLTVV.

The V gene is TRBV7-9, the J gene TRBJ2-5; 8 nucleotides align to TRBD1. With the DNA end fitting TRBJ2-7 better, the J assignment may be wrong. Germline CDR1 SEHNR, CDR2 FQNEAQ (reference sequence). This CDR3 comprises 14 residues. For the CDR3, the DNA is TGTGCCAGCAGCTTAGAGGGACAGGCATACGAGCAGTACTTC. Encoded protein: CASSLEGQAYEQYF.

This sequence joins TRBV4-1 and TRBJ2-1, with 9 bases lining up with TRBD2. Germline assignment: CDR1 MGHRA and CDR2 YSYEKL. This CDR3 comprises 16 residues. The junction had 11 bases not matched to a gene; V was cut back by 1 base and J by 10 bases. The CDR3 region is CASSQVASGAGREQFF. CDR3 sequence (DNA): TGCGCCAGCAGCCAAGTAGCTAGCGGGGCGGGTCGGGAGCAGTTCTTC.

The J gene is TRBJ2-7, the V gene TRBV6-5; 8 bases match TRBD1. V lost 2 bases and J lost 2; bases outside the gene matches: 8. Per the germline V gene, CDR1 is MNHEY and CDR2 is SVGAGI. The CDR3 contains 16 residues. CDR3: CASSYQGTGATYEQYF. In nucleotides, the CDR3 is TGTGCCAGCAGTTACCAAGGGACAGGAGCAACCTACGAGCAGTACTTC.

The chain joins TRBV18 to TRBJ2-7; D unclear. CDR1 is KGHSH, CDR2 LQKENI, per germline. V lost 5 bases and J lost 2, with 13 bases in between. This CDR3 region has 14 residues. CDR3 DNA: TGTGCCAGCTCAACGGCGGAAAGTACCTACGAGCAGTACTTC. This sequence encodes CASSTAESTYEQYF.